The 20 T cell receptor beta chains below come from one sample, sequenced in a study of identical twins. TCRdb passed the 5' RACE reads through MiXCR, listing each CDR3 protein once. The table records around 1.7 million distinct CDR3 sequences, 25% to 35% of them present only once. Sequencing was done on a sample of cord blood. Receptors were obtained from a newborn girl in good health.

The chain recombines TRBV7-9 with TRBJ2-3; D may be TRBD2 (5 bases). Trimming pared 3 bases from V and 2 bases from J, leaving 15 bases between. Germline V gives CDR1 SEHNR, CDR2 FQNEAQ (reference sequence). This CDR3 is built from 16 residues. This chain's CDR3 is CASSFSRARNTDTQYF. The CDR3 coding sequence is TGTGCCAGCAGCTTCTCGAGGGCACGAAACACAGATACGCAGTATTTT.

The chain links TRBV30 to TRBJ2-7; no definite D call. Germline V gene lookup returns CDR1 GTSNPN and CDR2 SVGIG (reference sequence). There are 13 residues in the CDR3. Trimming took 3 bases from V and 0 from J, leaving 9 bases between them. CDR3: CAWSWDPSYEQYF. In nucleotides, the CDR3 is TGTGCCTGGAGCTGGGATCCCTCCTACGAGCAGTACTTC.

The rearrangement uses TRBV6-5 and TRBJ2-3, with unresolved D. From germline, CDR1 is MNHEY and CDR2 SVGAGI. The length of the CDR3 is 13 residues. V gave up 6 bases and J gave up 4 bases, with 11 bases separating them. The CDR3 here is CASRPDSPDTQYF. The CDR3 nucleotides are TGTGCCAGCAGACCGGATAGTCCAGATACGCAGTATTTT.

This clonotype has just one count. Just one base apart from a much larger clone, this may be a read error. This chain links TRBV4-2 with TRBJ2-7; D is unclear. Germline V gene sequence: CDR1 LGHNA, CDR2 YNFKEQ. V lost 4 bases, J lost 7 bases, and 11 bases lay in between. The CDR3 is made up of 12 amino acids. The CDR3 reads CASSPDSNEQYF. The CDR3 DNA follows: TGTGCCAGCAGCCCGGATTCAAATGAGCAGTACTTC.

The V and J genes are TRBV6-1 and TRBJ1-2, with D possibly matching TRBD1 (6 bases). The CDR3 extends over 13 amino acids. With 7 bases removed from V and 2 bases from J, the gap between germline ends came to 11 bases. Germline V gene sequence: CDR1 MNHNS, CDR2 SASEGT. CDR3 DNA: TGTGCCAGCATCAGGACAGTCAACTATGGCTACACCTTC. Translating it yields CASIRTVNYGYTF.

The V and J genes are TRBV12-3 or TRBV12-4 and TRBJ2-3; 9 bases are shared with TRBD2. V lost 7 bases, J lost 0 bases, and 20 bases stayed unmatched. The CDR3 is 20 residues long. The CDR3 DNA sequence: TGTGCCAGCAAGCGGCGGGGGGGCCTCTCCTCGGCCACTAGCACAGATACGCAGTATTTT. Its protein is CASKRRGGLSSATSTDTQYF.

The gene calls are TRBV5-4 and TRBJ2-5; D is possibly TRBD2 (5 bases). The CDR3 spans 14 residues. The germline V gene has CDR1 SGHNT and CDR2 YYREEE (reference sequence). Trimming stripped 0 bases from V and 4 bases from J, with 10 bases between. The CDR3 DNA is TGTGCCAGCAGCTTGGGTGGTCTAGCAGAGACCCAGTACTTC. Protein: CASSLGGLAETQYF. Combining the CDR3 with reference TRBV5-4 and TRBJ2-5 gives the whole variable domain ETGVTQSPTHLIKTRGQQVTLRCSSQSGHNTVSWYQQALGQGPQFIFQYYREEENGRGNFPPRFSGLQFPNYSSELNVNALELDDSALYLCASSLGGLAETQYFGPGTRLLVL.

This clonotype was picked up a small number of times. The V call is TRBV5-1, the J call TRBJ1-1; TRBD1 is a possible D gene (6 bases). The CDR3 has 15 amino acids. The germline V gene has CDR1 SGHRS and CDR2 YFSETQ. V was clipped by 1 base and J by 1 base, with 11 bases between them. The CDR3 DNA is TGCGCCAGCAGCTTGCTAGGGGGAGGGAACACTGAAGCTTTCTTT. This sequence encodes CASSLLGGGNTEAFF.

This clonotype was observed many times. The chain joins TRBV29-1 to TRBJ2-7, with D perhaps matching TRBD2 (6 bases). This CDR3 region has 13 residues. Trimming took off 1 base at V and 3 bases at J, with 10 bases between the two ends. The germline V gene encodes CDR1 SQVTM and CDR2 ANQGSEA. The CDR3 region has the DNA TGCAGCGTTGAAGTCTCTAGCGTCTACGAGCAGTACTTC. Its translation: CSVEVSSVYEQYF.

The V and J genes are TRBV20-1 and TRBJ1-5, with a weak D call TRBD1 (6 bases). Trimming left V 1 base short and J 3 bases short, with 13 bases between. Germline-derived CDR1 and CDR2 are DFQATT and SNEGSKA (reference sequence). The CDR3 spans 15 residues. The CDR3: CSARATGHPNQPQHF. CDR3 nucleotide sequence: TGCAGTGCTAGAGCGACAGGACACCCCAATCAGCCCCAGCATTTT.

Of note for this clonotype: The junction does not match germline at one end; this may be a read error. In nucleotides, the CDR3 is TGCAGCGTTGGGGGGGACAGGGCCGGAAACGCCATATATTTT. It yields the protein CSVGGDRAGNAIYF. The chain carries TRBV29-1 and TRBJ1-3, with 9 nucleotides matching TRBD1. This CDR3 has 14 amino acids. Germline lookup yields CDR1 SQVTM and CDR2 ANQGSEA.

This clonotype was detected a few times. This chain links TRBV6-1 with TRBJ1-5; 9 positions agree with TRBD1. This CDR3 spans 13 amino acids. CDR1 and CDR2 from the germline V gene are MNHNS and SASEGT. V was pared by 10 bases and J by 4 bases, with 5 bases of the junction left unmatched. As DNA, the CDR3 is TGTGCCATCACAGGGGGCGCAAATCAGCCCCAGCATTTT. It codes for CAITGGANQPQHF.

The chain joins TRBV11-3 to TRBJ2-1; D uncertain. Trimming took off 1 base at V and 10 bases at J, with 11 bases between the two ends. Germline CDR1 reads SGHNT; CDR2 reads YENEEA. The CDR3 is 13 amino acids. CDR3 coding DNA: TGTGCCAGCAGCTTAGCTGAGAAGGGCGAGCAGTTCTTC. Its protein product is CASSLAEKGEQFF.

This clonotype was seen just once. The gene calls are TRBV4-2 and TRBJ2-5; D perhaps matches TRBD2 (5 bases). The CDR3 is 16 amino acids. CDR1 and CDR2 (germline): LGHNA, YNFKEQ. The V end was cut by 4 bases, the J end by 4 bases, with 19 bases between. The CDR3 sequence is CASSPRVGVSLETQYF. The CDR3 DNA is TGTGCCAGCAGCCCCCGTGTGGGAGTCAGTTTAGAGACCCAGTACTTC.

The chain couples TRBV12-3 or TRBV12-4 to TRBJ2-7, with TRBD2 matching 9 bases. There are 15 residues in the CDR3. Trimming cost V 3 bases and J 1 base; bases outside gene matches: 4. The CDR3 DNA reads TGTGCCAGCAGTTTTTTCGGACTAGCGTCCTACGAGCAGTACTTC. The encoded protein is CASSFFGLASYEQYF.

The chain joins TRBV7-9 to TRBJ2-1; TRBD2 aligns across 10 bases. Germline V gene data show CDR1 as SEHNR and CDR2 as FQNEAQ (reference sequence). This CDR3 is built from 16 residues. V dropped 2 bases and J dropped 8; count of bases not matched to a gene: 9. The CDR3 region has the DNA TGTGCCAGCAGCTTACCACTAGCGGGGCTAGGGGATGAGCAGTTCTTC. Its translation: CASSLPLAGLGDEQFF.

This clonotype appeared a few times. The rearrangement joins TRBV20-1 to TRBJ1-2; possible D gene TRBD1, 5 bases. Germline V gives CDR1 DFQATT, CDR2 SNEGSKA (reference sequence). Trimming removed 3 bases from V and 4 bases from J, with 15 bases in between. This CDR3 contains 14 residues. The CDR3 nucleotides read TGCAGTGCTAGCCGCAGGGTAGTGGGCTATGGCTACACCTTC. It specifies CSASRRVVGYGYTF.

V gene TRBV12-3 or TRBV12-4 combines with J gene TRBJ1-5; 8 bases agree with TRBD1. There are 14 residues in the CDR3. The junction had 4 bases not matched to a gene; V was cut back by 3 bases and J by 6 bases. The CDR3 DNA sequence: TGTGCCAGCAGTTTCAGGGGGCGAAGTCAGCCCCAGCATTTT. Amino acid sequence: CASSFRGRSQPQHF.

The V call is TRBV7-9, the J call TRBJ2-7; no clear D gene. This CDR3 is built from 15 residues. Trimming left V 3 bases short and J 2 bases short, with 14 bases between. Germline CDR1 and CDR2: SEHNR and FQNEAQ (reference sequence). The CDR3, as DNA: TGTGCCAGCAGCTTTCCGGCTGAGGCCGCCTACGAGCAGTACTTC. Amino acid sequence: CASSFPAEAAYEQYF.

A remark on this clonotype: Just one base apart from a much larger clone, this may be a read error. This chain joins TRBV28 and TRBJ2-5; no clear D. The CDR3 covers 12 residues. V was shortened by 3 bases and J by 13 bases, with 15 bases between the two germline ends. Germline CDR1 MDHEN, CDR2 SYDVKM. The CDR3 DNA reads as TGTGCCAGCAGTTTCCTCACTTACGAGCGGTACTTC. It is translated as CASSFLTYERYF.